The 3 T cell receptor beta chains below were found in one sample sequenced in a study of blood T cell repertoires in COVID-19. Repertoires were generated with immunoSEQ multiplex PCR, while TCRdb's copy carries only in-frame clones and drops some. The table includes around 260,000 clones, 86% detected once. The sample taken for sequencing was peripheral blood. The receptors were sampled from a man aged 25 to 40 with active or convalescent COVID-19.

The chain carries TRBV5-1 and TRBJ2-4; tentatively, D is TRBD2 (6 bases). Germline V gene sequence: CDR1 SGHRS, CDR2 YFSETQ. CDR3 size: 16 residues. Trimming left V 5 bases short and J 0 bases short, with 15 bases between. Here the CDR3 reads CASSQLASVAKNIQYF. CDR3 DNA: TGCGCCAGCAGTCAACTAGCTAGTGTAGCCAAAAACATTCAGTACTTC.

The V call is TRBV30, the J call TRBJ1-6; D remains unclear. Trimming pared 0 bases from V and 8 bases from J, leaving 8 bases between. Germline assignment: CDR1 GTSNPN and CDR2 SVGIG (reference sequence). CDR3 length: 13 residues. The CDR3 DNA reads TGTGCCTGGAGTGTAATCGTAGATTCACCCCTCCACTTT. Protein: CAWSVIVDSPLHF.

This chain uses TRBV6-5 with TRBJ2-3; maybe TRBD2 (5 bases). V was clipped by 4 bases and J by 0 bases, with 11 bases between them. There are 15 residues in the CDR3. Germline-derived CDR1 and CDR2 are MNHEY and SVGAGI. This CDR3 is CASSLAPRSTDTQYF. The CDR3 DNA follows: TGTGCCAGCAGTTTAGCGCCCCGGAGCACAGATACGCAGTATTTT.